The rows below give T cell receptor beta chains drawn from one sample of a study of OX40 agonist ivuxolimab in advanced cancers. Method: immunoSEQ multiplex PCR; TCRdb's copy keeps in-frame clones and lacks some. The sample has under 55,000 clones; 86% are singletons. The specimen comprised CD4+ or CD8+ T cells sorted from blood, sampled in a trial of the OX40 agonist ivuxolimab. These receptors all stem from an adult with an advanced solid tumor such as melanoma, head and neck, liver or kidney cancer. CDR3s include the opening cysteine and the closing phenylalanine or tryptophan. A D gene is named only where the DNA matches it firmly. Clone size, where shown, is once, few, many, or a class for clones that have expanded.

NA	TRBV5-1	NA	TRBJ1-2	TGCGCCAGCAGCTTGGCGCGGGGGCCTGGCGGCTACACCTTC	CASSLARGPGGYTF
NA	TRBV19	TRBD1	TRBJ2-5	TGTGCCAGTAGTTGGGACAGCTTCCAAGAGACCCAGTACTTC	CASSWDSFQETQYF
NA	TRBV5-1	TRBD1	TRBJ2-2	TGCGCCAGCAGCTGGGGGACAGGGGACACCGGGGAGCTGTTTTTT	CASSWGTGDTGELFF
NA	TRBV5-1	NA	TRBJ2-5	TGCGCCAGCAGCTTGATGGATGGAGAGACCCAGTACTTC	CASSLMDGETQYF
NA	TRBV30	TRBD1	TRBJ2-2	TGTGCCTGGAGTTGGGGGACAGGGGGCAACACCGGGGAGCTGTTTTTT	CAWSWGTGGNTGELFF
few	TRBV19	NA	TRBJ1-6	TGTGCCAGTAGTATTATCCCGGACCGTCGCTTTAATTCACCCCTCCACTTT	CASSIIPDRRFNSPLHF
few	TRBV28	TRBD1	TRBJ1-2	TGTGCCAGCAGTCCACCGGGGACAGGGGGTTATGATGGCTACACCTTC	CASSPPGTGGYDGYTF
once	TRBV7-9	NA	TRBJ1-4	TGTGGGTGCGGTTCGGGGGATGAAAAACTGTTTTTT	CGCGSGDEKLFF
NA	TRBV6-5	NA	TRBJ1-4	TGTGCCAGCAGTTACGGGGTCAGGGAAAAACTGTTTTTT	CASSYGVREKLFF
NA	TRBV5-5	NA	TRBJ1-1	TGTGCCAGCAGCTTGTGGTCGGACACTGAAGCTTTCTTT	CASSLWSDTEAFF
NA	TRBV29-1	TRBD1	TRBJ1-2	TGCAGCGTTGAGACCCTGACAGGGGGCCTTGGCTACACCTTC	CSVETLTGGLGYTF
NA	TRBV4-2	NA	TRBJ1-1	TGTGCCAGCAGCCAAGAGTCGGCCAGGACCACTGAAGCTTTCTTT	CASSQESARTTEAFF
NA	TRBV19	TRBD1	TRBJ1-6	TGTGCCAGTAGACCGGGACAGGGGTCTTCACCCCTCCACTTT	CASRPGQGSSPLHF
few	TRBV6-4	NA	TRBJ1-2	TGTGCCAGCAGTGAGTCCGGGACATCCTATGGCTACACCTTC	CASSESGTSYGYTF
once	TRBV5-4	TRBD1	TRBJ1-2	TGTGCCAGCAGCCAGGGACAGGAGGGGTACTATGGCTACACCTTC	CASSQGQEGYYGYTF
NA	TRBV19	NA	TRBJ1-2	TGTGCCAGTAGTTACAAGACAAGTTCTGGCTACACCTTC	CASSYKTSSGYTF
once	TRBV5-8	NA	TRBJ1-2	TGTGCCAGCAGCTCCTGGGCCTCATGGAGCGGCTACACCTTC	CASSSWASWSGYTF
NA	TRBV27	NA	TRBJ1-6	TGTGCCAGCAGTTGGGCGGCTATAAATTCACCCCTCCACTTT	CASSWAAINSPLHF
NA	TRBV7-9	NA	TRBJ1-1	TGTGCCAGCAGCCTAATCCAAGCTATGAACACTGAAGCTTTCTTT	CASSLIQAMNTEAFF
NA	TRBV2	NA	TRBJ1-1	TGTGCCAGCAGCTACGGCGACACTGAAGCTTTCTTT	CASSYGDTEAFF